Shown below are 18 T cell receptor beta chains from a single sample sequenced in a study of T cells in Graves' hyperthyroidism and ophthalmopathy (dated by TCRdb to the late 2010s). Library creation used multiplex PCR. Sequencing used an Illumina HiSeq 2000. The TCR beta CDR3 regions were amplified from the RNA transcripts. The first round of RT-PCR for the TCR CDR3 was performed with the HTBI primer set and the Qiagen OneStep RT-PCR kit. TCRdb trimmed public reads at Q25 via fastp, called clones via MiXCR and kept in-frame beta chains. Rows with one shared CDR3 protein collapse into an entry with the most common genes and DNA. The sample yields 600,000 or so distinct CDR3 sequences; about 14% were counted once. The ten largest account for 9.5% to 15% of the sample. The sequenced material came from blood. These receptors were taken from a woman aged 50 to 65 with Graves' ophthalmopathy.

The chain couples TRBV4-2 to TRBJ2-7; D is possibly TRBD1 (6 bases). This CDR3 contains 15 residues. The V end lost 0 bases, the J end lost 1 base, and 10 bases lay between the germline ends. Germline assignment: CDR1 LGHNA and CDR2 YNFKEQ. DNA of the CDR3: TGTGCCAGCAGCCAAGAAGAGACAGGATCCTACGAGCAGTACTTC. This codes for CASSQEETGSYEQYF.

Only a few counts were recorded for this clonotype. V gene TRBV19 combines with J gene TRBJ1-1, with D unclear. The CDR3 totals 13 residues. Germline V gene data show CDR1 as LNHDA and CDR2 as SQIVND (reference sequence). V shed 6 bases and J shed 3 bases, with 11 bases lying between them. The CDR3, as DNA: TGTGCCAGTAGGGAAGACGGCCACACTGAAGCTTTCTTT. Translating it yields CASREDGHTEAFF.

This clonotype was seen ten or more times. This chain connects TRBV7-8 to TRBJ2-7; D is possibly TRBD2 (5 bases). Trimming left V 0 bases short and J 2 bases short, with 17 bases between. The germline V gene encodes CDR1 SGHVS and CDR2 FQNEAQ. The CDR3 extends over 17 amino acids. DNA of the CDR3: TGTGCCAGCAGCTTAGCAAGGTCTAAGCCGGGAACCTACGAGCAGTACTTC. Translating gives CASSLARSKPGTYEQYF.

This clonotype was observed many times. The rearrangement links TRBV14 to TRBJ2-1, with D tentatively TRBD2 (5 bases). V lost 1 base and J 4 bases, leaving 11 bases between the germline ends. Germline-derived CDR1 and CDR2 are SGHDN and FVKESK. This CDR3 is 15 amino acids long. This CDR3 reads CASSQVISEYNEQFF. The CDR3 DNA sequence: TGTGCCAGCAGCCAAGTGATTAGCGAGTACAATGAGCAGTTCTTC.

The chain recombines TRBV29-1 with TRBJ2-3; no reliable D call. The V end lost 5 bases, the J end lost 1 base, and 7 bases lay between the germline ends. Germline lookup yields CDR1 SQVTM and CDR2 ANQGSEA. CDR3 size: 12 residues. The CDR3 nucleotides read TGCAGCGTTCGTGGAGGCACAGATACGCAGTATTTT. Protein product: CSVRGGTDTQYF.

The chain's CDR3 is CASSQGAADQETQYF. CDR3 in DNA: TGCGCCAGCAGCCAAGGTGCGGCGGACCAAGAGACCCAGTACTTC. V is TRBV4-1 and J is TRBJ2-5; D not resolved. The CDR3 has 15 amino acids. The germline V gene encodes CDR1 MGHRA and CDR2 YSYEKL. V was clipped by 1 base and J by 0 bases, with 9 bases between them.

With respect to this clonotype: A much more abundant neighbour one base away suggests this may be a read error. The gene calls are TRBV28 and TRBJ1-1; D is perhaps TRBD1 (6 bases). This CDR3 region has 14 residues. Germline CDR1 is MDHEN and CDR2 is SYDVKM. CDR3 DNA: TGTGCCAGCAGTTTTGGGGGGGCAAACACTGGAGCTTTCTTT. It yields the protein CASSFGGANTGAFF.

In this sample, this clonotype turned up a few times. The chain is built from TRBV5-1 and TRBJ1-3; D call uncertain. The CDR3 runs to 15 residues. Germline V CDR1 and CDR2: SGHRS, YFSETQ. Trimming took off 0 bases at V and 0 bases at J, with 7 bases between the two ends. CDR3 sequence reads: CASSLVPLSGNTIYF. CDR3 sequence (DNA): TGCGCCAGCAGCTTGGTCCCCCTCTCTGGAAACACCATATATTTT.

Worth noting for this clonotype: This may stem from a read error, because a much larger clone lies one nucleotide away. The chain employs TRBV12-3 or TRBV12-4 and TRBJ1-5; TRBD1 matches at 11 bases. V lost 6 bases and J lost 5; bases outside the gene matches: 3. The CDR3 sequence is 14 residues long. CDR3 DNA: TGTGCCAGCAGCCGGACAGGGGGCTATCAGCCCCAGCATTTT. Protein product: CASSRTGGYQPQHF.

This clonotype has a count of ten or more. This chain connects TRBV28 to TRBJ2-1; 7 nucleotides line up with TRBD2. J lost 3 bases, V lost 5 bases, and 7 bases had no gene match. The CDR3 is made up of 15 amino acids. Germline V gene sequence: CDR1 MDHEN, CDR2 SYDVKM. CDR3 loop: CASSESPSGYNEQFF. CDR3 coding DNA: TGTGCCAGCAGTGAGAGTCCTAGCGGCTACAATGAGCAGTTCTTC.

The chain uses TRBV5-5 and TRBJ2-3; no clear D gene. The V end lost 0 bases, the J end lost 2 bases, and 7 bases lay between the germline ends. The germline gives CDR1 SGHKS, CDR2 YYEKEE (reference sequence). This CDR3 has 14 residues. The CDR3 DNA reads as TGTGCCAGCAGCTTGGCAGGATACACAGATACGCAGTATTTT. This sequence encodes CASSLAGYTDTQYF.

This clonotype has ten or more counts. This rearrangement joins TRBV18 to TRBJ1-2, with D maybe TRBD1 (6 bases). This CDR3 region has 16 residues. Per germline, CDR1 KGHSH and CDR2 LQKENI. Trimming stripped 2 bases from V and 0 bases from J, with 13 bases between. CDR3 region: CASSPRSDRANYGYTF. Written as DNA, the CDR3 is TGTGCCAGCTCACCAAGGTCGGACAGAGCTAACTATGGCTACACCTTC.

The sample holds many counts of this clonotype. V is TRBV7-9 and J is TRBJ2-1; either TRBD1 or TRBD2 may fit D (5 bases each). From germline, CDR1 is SEHNR and CDR2 FQNEAQ (reference sequence). Trimming took 2 bases from V and 5 from J, leaving 10 bases between them. This CDR3 is 14 amino acids long. CDR3 loop: CASSLLGTNNEQFF. DNA of the CDR3: TGTGCCAGCAGCTTACTCGGGACGAACAATGAGCAGTTCTTC.

This clonotype was detected ten times or more. V and J are TRBV27 and TRBJ1-1, with D hard to call. The V gene lost 8 bases and the J gene lost 2 bases, with 15 bases spanning the gap. This CDR3 comprises 14 residues. Germline CDR1 reads MNHEY; CDR2 reads SMNVEV (reference sequence). The CDR3 reads CASLTGPANTEAFF. DNA of the CDR3: TGTGCCAGCTTAACCGGGCCAGCCAACACTGAAGCTTTCTTT.

This clonotype appeared a few times. The chain joins TRBV18 to TRBJ1-2; 9 bases are a match to TRBD1. Trimming took 3 bases from V and 9 from J; bases not matched to a gene: 8. Germline assignment: CDR1 KGHSH and CDR2 LQKENI. The CDR3 covers 14 residues. Here the CDR3 reads CASSPAGTGSSYTF. CDR3 nucleotide sequence: TGTGCCAGCTCACCGGCTGGGACAGGGAGTAGCTACACCTTC.

This rearrangement joins TRBV2 to TRBJ1-1; D is perhaps TRBD1 (5 bases). CDR3 size: 13 residues. V lost 0 bases and J 11 bases, leaving 13 bases between the germline ends. The V gene's germline CDR1 is SNHLY and CDR2 FYNNEI. CDR3 sequence (DNA): TGTGCCAGCAGTGAAGCGAGCCCAGGGCTGGCTTTCTTT. It encodes CASSEASPGLAFF.

CDR3 coding DNA: TGTGCCAGCAGCTTAGGACCTAAACTGGACAGGGGAGGGGGTACGCAGTATTTT. It translates to CASSLGPKLDRGGGTQYF. The gene calls are TRBV7-9 and TRBJ2-3; 9 bases are a match to TRBD1. There are 18 residues in the CDR3. Trimming at V came to 1 base and at J to 8 bases, leaving 16 bases not matched to a gene. From germline, CDR1 is SEHNR and CDR2 FQNEAQ (reference sequence).

The chain carries TRBV6-5 and TRBJ1-4; 7 bases are shared with TRBD1. The V segment lost 0 bases and the J segment 2 bases; nucleotides outside the gene matches: 6. CDR1 and CDR2 from the germline V gene are MNHEY and SVGAGI. The CDR3 has 17 residues. In nucleotides, the CDR3 is TGTGCCAGCAGTTACTCGGCAGGGGGATATACTAATGAAAAACTGTTTTTT. Residues: CASSYSAGGYTNEKLFF.